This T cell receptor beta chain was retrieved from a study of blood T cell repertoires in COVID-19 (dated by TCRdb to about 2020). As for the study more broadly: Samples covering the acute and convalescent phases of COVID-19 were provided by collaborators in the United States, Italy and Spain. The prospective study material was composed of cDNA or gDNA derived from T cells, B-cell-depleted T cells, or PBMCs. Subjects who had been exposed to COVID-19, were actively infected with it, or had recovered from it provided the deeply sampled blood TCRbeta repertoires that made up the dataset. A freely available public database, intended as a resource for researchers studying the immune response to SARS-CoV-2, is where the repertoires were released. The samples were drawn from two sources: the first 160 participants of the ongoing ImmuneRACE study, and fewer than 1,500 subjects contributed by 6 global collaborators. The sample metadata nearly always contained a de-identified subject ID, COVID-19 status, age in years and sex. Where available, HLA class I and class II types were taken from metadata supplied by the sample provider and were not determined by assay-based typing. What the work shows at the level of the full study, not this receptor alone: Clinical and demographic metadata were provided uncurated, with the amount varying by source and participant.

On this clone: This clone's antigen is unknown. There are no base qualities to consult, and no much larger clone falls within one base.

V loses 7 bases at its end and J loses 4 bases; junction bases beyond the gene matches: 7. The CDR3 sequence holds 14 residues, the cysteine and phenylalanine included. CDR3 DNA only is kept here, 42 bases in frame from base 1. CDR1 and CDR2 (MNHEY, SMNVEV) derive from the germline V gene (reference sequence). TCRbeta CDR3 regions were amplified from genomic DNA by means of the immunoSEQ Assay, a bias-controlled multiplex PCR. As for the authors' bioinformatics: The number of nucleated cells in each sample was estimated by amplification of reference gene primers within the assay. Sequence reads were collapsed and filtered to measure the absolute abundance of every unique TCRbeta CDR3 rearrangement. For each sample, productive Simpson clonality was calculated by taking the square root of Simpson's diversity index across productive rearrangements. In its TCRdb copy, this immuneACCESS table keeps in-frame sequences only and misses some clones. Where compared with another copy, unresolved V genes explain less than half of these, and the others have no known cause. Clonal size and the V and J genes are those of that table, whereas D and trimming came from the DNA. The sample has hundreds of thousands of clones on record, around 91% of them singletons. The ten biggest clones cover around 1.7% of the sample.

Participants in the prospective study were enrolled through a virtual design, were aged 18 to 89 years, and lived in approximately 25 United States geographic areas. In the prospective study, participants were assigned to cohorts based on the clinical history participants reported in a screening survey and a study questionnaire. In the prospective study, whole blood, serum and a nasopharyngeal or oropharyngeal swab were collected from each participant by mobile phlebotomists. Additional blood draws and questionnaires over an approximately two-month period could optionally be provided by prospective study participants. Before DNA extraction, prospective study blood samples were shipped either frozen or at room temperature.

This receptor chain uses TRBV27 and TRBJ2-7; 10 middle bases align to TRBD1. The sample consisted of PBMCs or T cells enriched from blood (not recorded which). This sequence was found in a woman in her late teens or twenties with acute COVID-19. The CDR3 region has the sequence CASKTGTGVYEQYF. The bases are TGTGCCAGCAAAACCGGGACAGGGGTGTACGAGCAGTACTTC.